Listed below are T cell receptor beta chains from one sample, sequenced in a study of cytomegalovirus exposure and HLA in healthy donors. Using immunoSEQ multiplex PCR, the repertoire was profiled, and TCRdb retains in-frame clones only, with some absent. The table lists over 150,000 clones, over 80% of them singletons. Material: PBMCs. The source is a boy aged 2 to 9 in good health and CMV-seronegative. Both conserved end residues are part of each CDR3. Each record gives: V gene, J gene, CDR3 length, D gene, clone size, CDR3 DNA, CDR3 protein. D genes are given only for firm matches. Size is stated for part of the rows, as once, few or many counts, or as a class when the clone is expanded.

>TRBV5-1|TRBJ2-3|15|NA|NA
TGCGCCAGCAGCTTGGTCGGGGGACTCACAGATACGCAGTATTTT
CASSLVGGLTDTQYF
>TRBV28|TRBJ2-1|14|TRBD1|few
TGTGCCAGCAGTTTGACAGGGGTGGACAATGAGCAGTTCTTC
CASSLTGVDNEQFF
>TRBV6-5|TRBJ1-2|14|NA|NA
TGTGCCAGCAGAGGCACCCCGGGGAGCTATGGCTACACCTTC
CASRGTPGSYGYTF
>TRBV6-5|TRBJ2-3|16|NA|NA
TGTGCCAGCAGTTTCCGCTCTCGGGGTGGTACAGATACGCAGTATTTT
CASSFRSRGGTDTQYF
>TRBV30|TRBJ2-2|16|NA|NA
TGTGCCTGGAGTCGTTTCGGGGGAATGAACACCGGGGAGCTGTTTTTT
CAWSRFGGMNTGELFF
>TRBV5-4|TRBJ1-1|13|NA|NA
TGTGCCAGCAGCTTGGGAGGGGGCACTGAAGCTTTCTTT
CASSLGGGTEAFF
>TRBV5-6|TRBJ2-5|13|NA|NA
TGTGCCAGCAGCCCTGGACAGAGGGAGACCCAGTACTTC
CASSPGQRETQYF
>TRBV19|TRBJ2-1|18|TRBD2|NA
TGTGCCAGTAGTATAGAAGGGACTAGCGGGAGGTCCTACAATGAGCAGTTCTTC
CASSIEGTSGRSYNEQFF
>TRBV9|TRBJ2-7|15|TRBD2|NA
TGTGCCAGCAGCGTCTCTAGCGGGAGTAGCGACGAGCAGTACTTC
CASSVSSGSSDEQYF
>TRBV25-1|TRBJ1-3|15|TRBD1|NA
TGTGCCAGCAGTACACTACAGGGGACTGGAAACACCATATATTTT
CASSTLQGTGNTIYF
>TRBV7-2|TRBJ2-5|13|NA|NA
TGTGCCAGCAGCCGGGGAACCCAAGAGACCCAGTACTTC
CASSRGTQETQYF
>TRBV15|TRBJ2-5|15|TRBD2|NA
TGTGCCACCAGCAGAGGTGCCGGGGGGATGGAGACCCAGTACTTC
CATSRGAGGMETQYF
>TRBV13|TRBJ1-3|14|NA|few
TGTGCCAGCAACTTCGGGTCCTCTGGAAACACCATATATTTT
CASNFGSSGNTIYF
>TRBV4-3|TRBJ2-3|15|TRBD2|few
TGCGCCAGCAGCCAAGCCCTAGCGGCCACAGATACGCAGTATTTT
CASSQALAATDTQYF
>TRBV10-1|TRBJ2-1|12|NA|NA
TGCGCCAGCATGGAGGCCTACAATGAGCAGTTCTTC
CASMEAYNEQFF
>TRBV6-5|TRBJ2-7|13|NA|NA
TGTGCCAGCAGTCAAGGGACACCGAGGGAGCAGTACTTC
CASSQGTPREQYF
>TRBV9|TRBJ1-6|18|NA|few
TGTGCCAGCAGCGTCTCAATCGAGGGTCTGGAGTCCGATTCACCCCTCCACTTT
CASSVSIEGLESDSPLHF
>TRBV29-1|TRBJ1-2|14|TRBD1|NA
TGCAGCGTTGAAGATCCAGGGGGAAGAGGGGGCTACACCTTC
CSVEDPGGRGGYTF
>TRBV9|TRBJ2-7|14|NA|NA
TGTGCCAGCAGCGTATTAGACAGAACCTACGAGCAGTACTTC
CASSVLDRTYEQYF
>TRBV11-2|TRBJ2-7|15|NA|NA
TGTGCCAGCAGCCACCGGGACTCAAGGACCTACGAGCAGTACTTC
CASSHRDSRTYEQYF
>TRBV14|TRBJ2-3|17|TRBD2|NA
TGTGCCAGCAGCCAAAAACTACTCCCGCGGGGGGCGGATACGCAGTATTTT
CASSQKLLPRGADTQYF
>TRBV6-6|TRBJ2-5|15|TRBD2|NA
TGTGCCAGCAGCATTTCCGGGACTAGTAAAGAGACCCAGTACTTC
CASSISGTSKETQYF
>TRBV27|TRBJ2-1|15|NA|NA
TGTGCCAGCAGTTTCAGCGGGCCGGGCTACAATGAGCAGTTCTTC
CASSFSGPGYNEQFF
>TRBV15|TRBJ2-3|20|NA|NA
TGTGCCACCAGCAGACAACCCGACCCCGAGCGGGTCCGGGGTTCGGATACGCAGTATTTT
CATSRQPDPERVRGSDTQYF
>TRBV7-8|TRBJ1-6|19|TRBD1|once
TGTGCCAGCAGCTTAGCTTGGGGGCTCCGGGACAGTTTTTATTCACCCCTCCACTTT
CASSLAWGLRDSFYSPLHF
>TRBV13|TRBJ2-2|14|NA|NA
TGTGCCAGCAGTCCCAGGACGAACACCGGGGAGCTGTTTTTT
CASSPRTNTGELFF
>TRBV6-5|TRBJ2-5|15|NA|NA
TGTGCCAGCAGTTACTCTGGGACTGGACAAGAGACCCAGTACTTC
CASSYSGTGQETQYF
>TRBV30|TRBJ2-3|13|NA|NA
TGTGCCTGGAGAGGGGTAGCGGTGGATACGCAGTATTTT
CAWRGVAVDTQYF
>TRBV11-2|TRBJ1-2|16|NA|NA
TGTGCCAGCAGCTTAGATCTAACAGCAGCAAGCTATGGCTACACCTTC
CASSLDLTAASYGYTF
>TRBV10-2|TRBJ1-5|16|TRBD1|NA
TGCGCCAGCAGTGAGTACAGACAGGGAAGAGATCAGCCCCAGCATTTT
CASSEYRQGRDQPQHF
>TRBV5-8|TRBJ1-4|15|NA|NA
TGTGCCAGCAGTCCCCAGGTTGTCAGGCGAGAAAAACTGTTTTTT
CASSPQVVRREKLFF
>TRBV4-3|TRBJ2-1|17|TRBD2|NA
TGCGCCAGCAGCCCCACCTCCCAGCGGGAGACCTACAATGAGCAGTTCTTC
CASSPTSQRETYNEQFF
>TRBV9|TRBJ2-1|15|NA|NA
TGTGCCAGCAGCGTAGGGGTAGGGGTAAACAATGAGCAGTTCTTC
CASSVGVGVNNEQFF
>TRBV7-2|TRBJ2-3|17|TRBD2|NA
TGTGCCAGCAGCTTAGCTAGCGGGAGGTTTTGGACAGATACGCAGTATTTT
CASSLASGRFWTDTQYF
>TRBV7-8|TRBJ2-7|14|TRBD2|NA
TGTGCCAGCAGCTTCCCAGGACTAGTCAACGAGCAGTACTTC
CASSFPGLVNEQYF
>TRBV4-2|TRBJ2-1|15|TRBD2|NA
TGTGCCAGCAGCCTCGGACTAGCGGGAGTTGATGAGCAGTTCTTC
CASSLGLAGVDEQFF
>TRBV11-2|TRBJ2-1|14|NA|NA
TGTGCCAGCAGCCCCAGTGGTGTATACAATGAGCAGTTCTTC
CASSPSGVYNEQFF